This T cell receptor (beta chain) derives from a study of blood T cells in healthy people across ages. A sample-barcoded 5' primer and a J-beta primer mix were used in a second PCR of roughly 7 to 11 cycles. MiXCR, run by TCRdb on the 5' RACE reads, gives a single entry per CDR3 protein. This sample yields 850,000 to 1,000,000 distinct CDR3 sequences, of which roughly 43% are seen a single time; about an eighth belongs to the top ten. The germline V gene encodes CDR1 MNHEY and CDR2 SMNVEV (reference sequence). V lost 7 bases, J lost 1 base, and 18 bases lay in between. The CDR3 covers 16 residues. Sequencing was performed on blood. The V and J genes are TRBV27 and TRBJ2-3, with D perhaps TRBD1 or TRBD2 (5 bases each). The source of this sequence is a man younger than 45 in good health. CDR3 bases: TGTGCCAGCAAACATAATGGGGGTACAGGCACAGATACGCAGTATTTT. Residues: CASKHNGGTGTDTQYF.